Given below is one T cell receptor beta chain in context. This CDR3 comprises 13 residues. Trimming took 1 base from V and 10 from J, leaving 8 bases between them. Germline V CDR1 and CDR2: SGHAT, FQDESV (reference sequence). These data come from a study of blood T cell repertoires in COVID-19. Study in general: The samples span acute and convalescent COVID-19 from the United States, Italy and Spain. PBMCs, B-cell-depleted T cells, or T cells provided the cDNA or gDNA that made up the material.

Under the authors' procedure: Cell counts per sample came from amplifying reference gene primers. This table comes from immunoSEQ multiplex PCR, and its TCRdb copy is limited to in-frame clones, with some not included. The V and J calls and clone size come from that table; D and trimming were worked out from the DNA. The sample shows fewer than 15,000 clones, more than 75% of them seen only once. J is TRBJ1-6 and V is TRBV11-1, with a possible D match to TRBD1 (6 bases). The sequencing sample was made of peripheral blood. This clonotype was sampled from a human donor in a cohort sampled during active COVID-19. The DNA for the CDR3 is TGTGCCAGCAGCTTAGAGGGGGACTCACCCCTCCACTTT. This translates into CASSLEGDSPLHF.